What follows are 24 T cell receptor beta chains derived from one specimen sequenced in a study of PD-L1 blockade in urothelial cancer. Noted time point: pretreatment peripheral blood. Profiling relied on immunoSEQ multiplex PCR, and the TCRdb table lists in-frame clones only, not all of them. The sample has about 57,000 clones, about four fifths seen once. Sequenced here: PBMCs, sampled around atezolizumab (anti-PD-L1) treatment. These receptors all stem from a man between 65 and 85 years old with urothelial cancer.

The rearrangement links TRBV5-6 to TRBJ1-5, with D possibly TRBD1 on 6 matching bases. CDR1 is SGHDT, CDR2 YYEEEE, per germline. The CDR3 loop spans 15 amino acids. V was cut by 4 bases and J by 7 bases, with 18 bases left in between. Here the CDR3 reads CASSDSRGSGQPQHF. The CDR3 nucleotides read TGTGCCAGCAGCGATTCCAGGGGATCGGGGCAGCCCCAGCATTTT.

The chain combines TRBV10-3 with TRBJ2-3; 10 bases are shared with TRBD1. This CDR3 is 15 amino acids long. Germline lookup yields CDR1 ENHRY and CDR2 SYGVKD. Trimming removed 5 bases from V and 1 base from J; junction bases left unmatched: 3. The CDR3 spells CAISPGQGGTDTQYF. CDR3 in DNA: TGTGCCATCAGTCCCGGACAGGGGGGCACAGATACGCAGTATTTT.

The chain employs TRBV11-3 and TRBJ2-7; D is undetermined. V lost 5 bases, J lost 5 bases, and 19 bases lay in between. The CDR3 is made up of 15 amino acids. Germline lookup yields CDR1 SGHNT and CDR2 YENEEA. DNA for the CDR3: TGTGCCAGCAGCAACATTGAGTTCGGAGTCAACGAGCAGTACTTC. This gives the protein CASSNIEFGVNEQYF. Full variable domain (missing parts from reference TRBV11-3 and TRBJ2-7): EAGVVQSPRYKIIEKKQPVAFWCNPISGHNTLYWYLQNLGQGPELLIRYENEEAVDDSQLPKDRFSAERLKGVDSTLKIQPAELGDSAVYLCASSNIEFGVNEQYFGPGTRLTVT.

This clone occurred once. The genes are TRBV6-5 and TRBJ2-7; D is undetermined. Germline values: CDR1 MNHEY, CDR2 SVGAGI. The V end was cut by 7 bases, the J end by 0 bases, with 10 bases between. The CDR3 spans 13 residues. The CDR3 coding sequence is TGTGCCAGCATTGACACGAGCTCCTACGAGCAGTACTTC. Amino acids: CASIDTSSYEQYF.

The rearrangement joins TRBV7-8 to TRBJ1-4; maybe TRBD1 (5 bases). V dropped 5 bases and J dropped 7 bases, with 14 bases sitting between them. Germline-derived CDR1 and CDR2 are SGHVS and FQNEAQ. The CDR3 runs 14 residues. Here the CDR3 reads CASSMGQGSEKLFF. CDR3 coding DNA: TGTGCCAGCAGCATGGGGCAGGGAAGTGAAAAACTGTTTTTT.

The rearrangement links TRBV10-3 to TRBJ2-1, with 10 bases identical to TRBD1. Germline V gene lookup returns CDR1 ENHRY and CDR2 SYGVKD. CDR3 length: 14 amino acids. The trim removed 7 bases at V and 8 bases at J, leaving 8 bases unmatched. The CDR3 loop reads CAINSRQGADEQFF. The CDR3 nucleotides are TGTGCCATCAATTCAAGACAGGGGGCCGATGAGCAGTTCTTC.

This chain uses TRBV6-1 with TRBJ2-7; possibly TRBD2 for D (7 bases). CDR3 length: 13 residues. The germline V gene has CDR1 MNHNS and CDR2 SASEGT. Trimming took 6 bases from V and 3 from J, leaving 12 bases between them. The CDR3 DNA reads TGTGCCAGCAGGGGGGGGCCCCACTACGAGCAGTACTTC. Protein: CASRGGPHYEQYF.

This clone occurred once. Germline and junction disagree at one end, which may indicate a read error. The J gene is TRBJ1-2, the V gene TRBV5-1; 11 nucleotides align to TRBD1. Germline lookup yields CDR1 SGHRS and CDR2 YFSETQ. The CDR3 has 13 residues. The CDR3 DNA sequence: TGCGCCAGCAGTTTGGGACAGGGGGATGGCTACACCTTC. This sequence encodes CASSLGQGDGYTF.

This sequence joins TRBV15 and TRBJ2-5; weak D call: TRBD2 (6 bases). Trimming removed 5 bases from V and 4 bases from J, with 17 bases in between. The germline CDR1 and CDR2 sequences are LNHNV and YYDKDF (reference sequence). The CDR3 extends over 15 amino acids. In nucleotides, the CDR3 is TGTGCCACCAGCGGCTCCCGGCGGGGCGGAGAGACCCAGTACTTC. Amino acid sequence: CATSGSRRGGETQYF.

The rearrangement uses TRBV5-1 and TRBJ2-7; perhaps TRBD2 as D (6 bases). This CDR3 has 15 residues. Trimming stripped 3 bases from V and 6 bases from J, with 19 bases between. CDR1 is SGHRS and CDR2 is YFSETQ in the germline V gene. CDR3 DNA: TGCGCCAGCAGCTACGTTCCGGGAGTACGCGTCGAGCAGTACTTC. Amino acids: CASSYVPGVRVEQYF. The full variable domain, its missing parts supplied by reference TRBV5-1 and TRBJ2-7, is KAGVTQTPRYLIKTRGQQVTLSCSPISGHRSVSWYQQTPGQGLQFLFEYFSETQRNKGNFPGRFSGRQFSNSRSEMNVSTLELGDSALYLCASSYVPGVRVEQYFGPGTRLTVT.

This clone was found many times. The gene calls are TRBV5-1 and TRBJ2-3; D gene uncertain. The CDR3 extends over 15 amino acids. With 3 bases removed from V and 2 bases from J, the gap between germline ends came to 13 bases. Germline assignment: CDR1 SGHRS and CDR2 YFSETQ. The CDR3 sequence: CASSSSSTLTDTQYF. DNA for the CDR3: TGCGCCAGCAGCTCGAGTAGCACACTCACAGATACGCAGTATTTT.

The gene calls are TRBV4-3 and TRBJ2-3, with 7 bases lining up with TRBD2. The CDR3 consists of 15 residues. J gave up 3 bases and V 4 bases, and 7 bases lay outside the gene matches. CDR1 is LGHNA and CDR2 is YSLEER in the germline V gene. CDR3 protein: CASSLERGETDTQYF. The DNA of the CDR3 is TGCGCCAGCAGCCTGGAACGGGGGGAAACAGATACGCAGTATTTT.

The gene calls are TRBV7-9 and TRBJ2-5, with D perhaps matching TRBD1 (6 bases). This CDR3 is built from 13 residues. Between the trimmed V and J ends, which lost 2 bases and 5 bases, there was a span of 9 bases. Germline CDR1 SEHNR, CDR2 FQNEAQ (reference sequence). CDR3 in amino acids: CASSLNTGETQYF. CDR3 nucleotides: TGTGCCAGCAGCTTAAATACAGGGGAGACCCAGTACTTC.

V gene TRBV18 combines with J gene TRBJ1-1; D gene ambiguous. In germline, CDR1 is KGHSH, CDR2 LQKENI. This CDR3 has 14 amino acids. The V end was cut by 4 bases, the J end by 1 base, with 10 bases between. In DNA, the CDR3 is TGTGCCAGCTCACTCGGGGAGGGGAACACTGAAGCTTTCTTT. Translation: CASSLGEGNTEAFF.

The rearrangement uses TRBV5-1 and TRBJ2-1; D might be TRBD1 (6 bases). The CDR3 is 18 residues long. V lost 0 bases and J lost 4, with 20 bases in between. Germline assignment: CDR1 SGHRS and CDR2 YFSETQ. DNA of the CDR3: TGCGCCAGCAGCTTGGTAATGGGGGCCACCTCCCTATACAATGAGCAGTTCTTC. Translation: CASSLVMGATSLYNEQFF.

In this sample, this clone turned up many times. The chain combines TRBV6-4 with TRBJ2-2; 11 nucleotides align to TRBD2. Germline CDR1 is MRHNA and CDR2 is SNTAGT. CDR3 size: 18 residues. Unmatched junction bases numbered 9, after V lost 0 bases and J lost 6 bases. The CDR3 DNA follows: TGTGCCAGCAGTGACTCCTTCACTAGCGGGAGTCGTGCCGGGGAGCTGTTTTTT. Encoded protein: CASSDSFTSGSRAGELFF.

The rearrangement links TRBV11-2 to TRBJ2-1; 8 bases fit TRBD2. The length of the CDR3 is 16 residues. CDR1 is SGHAT and CDR2 is FQNNGV in the germline V gene. V trimming: 2 bases; J trimming: 8 bases; junction bases outside the gene matches: 11. CDR3 in DNA: TGTGCCAGCAGCTTAAGGCGGGGGGCCCCATTGGATGAGCAGTTCTTC. Translating gives CASSLRRGAPLDEQFF.

V gene TRBV6-5 combines with J gene TRBJ2-1; 10 positions agree with TRBD2. Germline CDR1 and CDR2: MNHEY and SVGAGI. This CDR3 spans 15 amino acids. V lost 5 bases to trimming and J lost 7 bases; unmatched junction nucleotides: 8. The DNA for the CDR3 is TGTGCCAGCAGTGTTTTAGCGGGAGGTGGGAATGAGCAGTTCTTC. Translation: CASSVLAGGGNEQFF.

The chain is built from TRBV21-1 and TRBJ2-1; the table's D gene call, TRBD1, was not cross checked with the DNA. TRBV21-1 is flagged as a pseudogene. The CDR3 is made up of 21 amino acids. DNA of the CDR3: TGTGCCAGCAGACGCCCAAGGACAGGACTTCGTAGGTTGGTCTCCTACAATGAGCAGTTCTTC. It codes for CASRRPRTGLRRLVSYNEQFF.

The genes are TRBV19 and TRBJ1-4, with D unclear. This CDR3 is 14 amino acids long. Germline assignment: CDR1 LNHDA and CDR2 SQIVND (reference sequence). Trimming pared 5 bases from V and 0 bases from J, leaving 7 bases between. The CDR3: CASSSHATNEKLFF. The CDR3, as DNA: TGTGCCAGTAGTTCACACGCAACTAATGAAAAACTGTTTTTT.

This chain connects TRBV11-2 to TRBJ2-7; 9 bases align to TRBD1. The trim removed 1 base at V and 7 bases at J, leaving 8 bases unmatched. Germline values: CDR1 SGHAT, CDR2 FQNNGV. The CDR3 has 15 amino acids. The CDR3 region is CASSLGRDRVGEQYF. The DNA of the CDR3 is TGTGCCAGCAGCTTAGGCCGGGACAGGGTGGGGGAGCAGTACTTC.

This chain uses TRBV6-1 with TRBJ2-7, with 10 bases fitting TRBD2. Losses at the gene ends were 3 bases for V and 0 bases for J; bases not matched to a gene: 5. Germline V gene sequence: CDR1 MNHNS, CDR2 SASEGT. CDR3 size: 16 residues. DNA of the CDR3: TGTGCCAGCAGTGACGGACTAGCGGAGAACTCCTACGAGCAGTACTTC. It codes for CASSDGLAENSYEQYF.

The CDR3 protein is CASSLGEGENTEAFF. The CDR3, as DNA: TGTGCCAGCAGCTTAGGGGAAGGGGAGAACACTGAAGCTTTCTTT. J is TRBJ1-1 and V is TRBV11-3; weak D call: TRBD1 (5 bases). There are 15 residues in the CDR3. CDR1 SGHNT and CDR2 YENEEA come from the germline V gene. The germline V and J ends were trimmed by 1 base and 1 base, with 10 bases remaining between them.

The chain links TRBV11-3 to TRBJ2-1; no clear D. The V gene lost 4 bases and the J gene lost 9 bases, with 10 bases spanning the gap. Germline loops: CDR1 SGHNT, CDR2 YENEEA. This CDR3 has 12 amino acids. CDR3 loop: CASSSLDVEQFF. CDR3 bases: TGTGCCAGCAGCTCGCTAGATGTTGAGCAGTTCTTC.